The 11 T cell receptor beta chains in this list originate from one sample, sequenced in a study of blood T cell repertoires in COVID-19. Profiled with immunoSEQ multiplex PCR; TCRdb holds only in-frame clones, not every one. The sample yields approximately 79,000 clones, approximately 90% seen once. The sample comprised peripheral blood. The source of these receptors is a man aged 55-75 years with acute or convalescent COVID-19.

CDR3 nucleotides: TGTGCCAGCAGTTACCCTCAGGGATATCAGCCCCAGCATTTT. This encodes CASSYPQGYQPQHF. The chain links TRBV6-2 or TRBV6-3 to TRBJ1-5, with D possibly matching TRBD1 (5 bases). V lost 2 bases to trimming and J lost 5 bases, with 10 bases between them. The germline CDR1 and CDR2 sequences are MNHEY and SVGEGT. This CDR3 has 14 amino acids.

The genes are TRBV19 and TRBJ2-2; the match to TRBD2 covers 8 bases. V dropped 7 bases and J dropped 2; count of bases not matched to a gene: 6. The length of the CDR3 is 15 residues. Germline loops: CDR1 LNHDA, CDR2 SQIVND (reference sequence). The DNA for the CDR3 is TGTGCCAGTAACACACTAGCGGTTAACACCGGGGAGCTGTTTTTT. Translating it yields CASNTLAVNTGELFF.

V and J are TRBV5-4 and TRBJ2-5; the match to TRBD2 covers 9 bases. Germline V gene lookup returns CDR1 SGHNT and CDR2 YYREEE (reference sequence). CDR3 size: 14 residues. J lost 5 bases, V lost 2 bases, and 4 bases had no gene match. As DNA, the CDR3 is TGTGCCAGCAGCTTAGCGGGAGGACTGGAGACCCAGTACTTC. Its translation is CASSLAGGLETQYF.

This chain uses TRBV5-1 with TRBJ1-2; the D gene is possibly TRBD1 (6 bases). Germline values: CDR1 SGHRS, CDR2 YFSETQ. V dropped 5 bases and J dropped 8 bases, with 16 bases sitting between them. This CDR3 has 13 residues. The CDR3 reads CASRARGATGYTF. Written as DNA, the CDR3 is TGCGCCAGCAGAGCCAGGGGTGCCACCGGCTACACCTTC.

The chain uses TRBV9 and TRBJ2-2; 13 nucleotides align to TRBD2. J lost 0 bases, V lost 2 bases, and 4 bases had no gene match. In germline, CDR1 is SGDLS, CDR2 YYNGEE. This CDR3 has 18 amino acids. This chain's CDR3 is CASSVELAGGPNTGELFF. The CDR3 coding sequence is TGTGCCAGCAGCGTTGAACTAGCGGGAGGGCCGAACACCGGGGAGCTGTTTTTT.

This CDR3 is CATSPGQGGYEQYF. CDR3 nucleotides: TGTGCCACTAGCCCGGGACAGGGAGGCTACGAGCAGTACTTC. The rearrangement links TRBV19 to TRBJ2-7; 9 bases match TRBD1. V trimming: 10 bases; J trimming: 3 bases; junction bases outside the gene matches: 10. The CDR3 extends over 14 amino acids. The germline V gene encodes CDR1 LNHDA and CDR2 SQIVND (reference sequence).

This sequence joins TRBV5-1 and TRBJ1-3; TRBD1 is a possible D gene (5 bases). From germline, CDR1 is SGHRS and CDR2 YFSETQ. Trimming pared 4 bases from V and 3 bases from J, leaving 11 bases between. The CDR3 length is 14 residues. The chain's CDR3 is CASSQATGGNTIYF. Written as DNA, the CDR3 is TGCGCCAGCAGCCAGGCAACAGGTGGAAACACCATATATTTT.

The J gene is TRBJ2-5, the V gene TRBV27; D may be TRBD2 (6 bases). V lost 5 bases to trimming and J lost 4 bases, with 14 bases between them. Germline CDR1 is MNHEY and CDR2 is SMNVEV (reference sequence). The CDR3 runs to 14 residues. DNA of the CDR3: TGTGCCAGCAGTCTCCCAGGGACTTTAGAGACCCAGTACTTC. Its protein is CASSLPGTLETQYF.

This chain connects TRBV9 to TRBJ2-4; tentative D call: TRBD2 (5 bases). Per germline, CDR1 SGDLS and CDR2 YYNGEE. V lost 4 bases, J lost 1 base, and 18 bases lay in between. The CDR3 contains 17 residues. The CDR3 sequence: CASSSTRRQLAKNIQYF. DNA of the CDR3: TGTGCCAGCAGCTCGACGAGGAGGCAGTTGGCCAAAAACATTCAGTACTTC.

The V and J genes are TRBV5-1 and TRBJ1-1; a weak D match, TRBD1 (6 bases). The CDR3 is 14 amino acids. V was shortened by 3 bases and J by 1 base, with 10 bases between the two germline ends. Germline CDR1 reads SGHRS; CDR2 reads YFSETQ. The CDR3 region has the DNA TGCGCCAGCAGCTACGCACAGGGGAACACTGAAGCTTTCTTT. This codes for CASSYAQGNTEAFF.

In its sample, this clone was seen once. The rearrangement joins TRBV5-1 to TRBJ1-1; D may be TRBD1 (5 bases). The CDR3 sequence is 16 residues long. Trimming cost V 3 bases and J 0 bases, with 15 bases left between them. Germline V gene lookup returns CDR1 SGHRS and CDR2 YFSETQ. CDR3 nucleotide sequence: TGCGCCAGCAGCTCTTCCCCGACAGTCATGAACACTGAAGCTTTCTTT. Translation: CASSSSPTVMNTEAFF.